This is a list of T cell receptor beta chains from one sample in a study of T cells in Graves' hyperthyroidism and ophthalmopathy. TCRdb recomputed calls from the multiplex PCR reads with MiXCR, one row per CDR3 protein. The profile shows around 610,000 distinct CDR3 sequences, roughly 15% of them singletons. The sample was blood. Every receptor here comes from a woman aged 40 to 49 with Graves' ophthalmopathy. The CDR3 runs from the conserved cysteine through the conserved F or W. The D gene is left open where the match is weak. Some rows mark clone size as missing; the rest say once, few, many or name a class of expanded clone.

j_gene | v_gene | d_gene | abundance | CDR3nt | CDR3aa
TRBJ2-5 | TRBV20-1 | TRBD1 | many | TGCAGTGCGGAGGTGGCAGGGGGCGGTGGGACCCAGTACTTC | CSAEVAGGGGTQYF
TRBJ2-7 | TRBV28 | TRBD1 | many | TGTGCCAGCAGCCCCCAATGGACAGGGAGCTCCTACGAGCAGTACTTC | CASSPQWTGSSYEQYF
TRBJ2-5 | TRBV12-3/TRBV12-4 | - | many | TGTGCCAGCAGTCCCACAGAAGAGACCCAGTACTTC | CASSPTEETQYF
TRBJ2-3 | TRBV6-1 | - | many | TGTGCCAGCAGTGAAGTGCTCGTTGGAGATACGCAGTATTTT | CASSEVLVGDTQYF
TRBJ2-3 | TRBV12-3/TRBV12-4 | - | many | TGTGCCAGCAGTTTCGGTGGAGGTCTAACAGATACGCAGTATTTT | CASSFGGGLTDTQYF
TRBJ2-7 | TRBV12-3/TRBV12-4 | - | many | TGTGCCAGCTCCCTCTTTGGGTGGCAGAGCTCCTACGAGCAGTACTTC | CASSLFGWQSSYEQYF
TRBJ2-7 | TRBV7-2 | TRBD1 | many | TGTGCCAGCAGCCCCTGGGACAGCGTGGGGTACGAGCAGTACTTC | CASSPWDSVGYEQYF
TRBJ1-1 | TRBV27 | - | many | TGTGCCAGCAGCCGACAGGTTACGTCTGAAGCTTTCTTT | CASSRQVTSEAFF
TRBJ2-7 | TRBV29-1 | - | many | TGCAGCGTTATTTGGAGTAGCCGCAACTACGAGCAGTACTTC | CSVIWSSRNYEQYF
TRBJ2-5 | TRBV9 | TRBD2 | many | TGTGCCAGCAGCCCCGGACTAGCGGGAGAACTTGGGACCCAGTACTTC | CASSPGLAGELGTQYF
TRBJ1-1 | TRBV27 | TRBD1 | many | TGTGCCAGCAGTCCGACAGGGGTTCAAAGCACTGAAGCTTTCTTT | CASSPTGVQSTEAFF
TRBJ2-7 | TRBV7-9 | TRBD2 | many | TGTGCCAGCAGCTTATCGACTAGCGGGAGAGGCGAGCAGTACTTC | CASSLSTSGRGEQYF
TRBJ2-5 | TRBV6-1 | - | - | TGTGCCAGCAGTCCCGGGGCCCTGGGGACCCAGTACTTC | CASSPGALGTQYF
TRBJ2-7 | TRBV18 | - | - | TGTGCCAGCTCACCACCGAGCAATTACGAGCAGTACTTC | CASSPPSNYEQYF
TRBJ2-3 | TRBV6-1 | - | many | TGTGCCAGCACCTTCCCCGGGCTGACAGCAGATACGCAGTATTTT | CASTFPGLTADTQYF
TRBJ2-7 | TRBV7-2 | - | many | TGTGCCAGCAGCTTAGTTCCGGGGGCGGGGGAGCAGTACTTC | CASSLVPGAGEQYF
TRBJ2-7 | TRBV28 | - | many | TGTGCCAGCGGTGGGAGTGGATCGACCTACGAGCAGTACTTC | CASGGSGSTYEQYF
TRBJ2-5 | TRBV20-1 | TRBD2 | few | TGCAGTGCTAGAGACCCGGTGATGGGGGGGGGGGAGACCCAGTACTTC | CSARDPVMGGGETQYF
TRBJ2-7 | TRBV4-1 | - | once | TGCGCCAGCAGCCAAGTTGCGGGGGCGCGCAACGAGCAGTACTTC | CASSQVAGARNEQYF
TRBJ1-1 | TRBV4-1 | - | - | TGCGCCAGCAGCCAAGACTCCAGGGACACTGAAGCTTTCTTT | CASSQDSRDTEAFF
TRBJ2-7 | TRBV6-5 | - | many | TGTGCCAGCAGTTTCACAGGGTCCTACGAGCAGTACTTC | CASSFTGSYEQYF
TRBJ2-7 | TRBV7-9 | - | many | TGTGCCAGCAGCTTATCGGTAGTGGGCTCCTACGAGCAGTACTTC | CASSLSVVGSYEQYF
TRBJ1-1 | TRBV4-2 | TRBD1 | many | TGTGCCAGCAGCCAAGGGGACAGAGAGAACACTGAAGCTTTCTTT | CASSQGDRENTEAFF
TRBJ1-1 | TRBV14 | - | many | TGTGCCAGCAGCCAATATGCTGAAGCTTTCTTT | CASSQYAEAFF
TRBJ1-2 | TRBV7-2 | - | few | TGTGCCAGCAGCTTAGCGTCTAAGACAGCTAACTATGGCTACACCTTC | CASSLASKTANYGYTF
TRBJ1-1 | TRBV3-1 | - | many | TGTGCCAGCAGCCAAGATTGGGGGGGCAGTGATTACACTGAAGCTTTCTTT | CASSQDWGGSDYTEAFF
TRBJ1-1 | TRBV19 | TRBD1 | few | TGTGCCAGTAACGAACAGGGGGCGCCGACTGAAGCTTTCTTT | CASNEQGAPTEAFF
TRBJ2-2 | TRBV7-2 | - | many | TGTGCCAGCAGCTTCGCAGGAAGAGCGAACACCGGGGAGCTGTTTTTT | CASSFAGRANTGELFF
TRBJ1-2 | TRBV4-2 | TRBD1 | - | TGTGCCAGCAGCCAAGACCTCCGGGGATCCTACAGGGGCGATGGCTACACCTTC | CASSQDLRGSYRGDGYTF
TRBJ2-3 | TRBV2 | TRBD2 | many | TGTGCCATTGACGTTAGCGGGAGGGCCCTGGCAGATACGCAGTATTTT | CAIDVSGRALADTQYF
TRBJ2-5 | TRBV19 | TRBD2 | - | TGTGCCAGTAGTCAGAGCGGGCCGGGGGGTGAGACCCAGTACTTC | CASSQSGPGGETQYF
TRBJ2-2 | TRBV4-2 | - | few | TGTGCCAGCAGTGGGGGGAGACCTCAGGGCACCGGGGAGCTGTTTTTT | CASSGGRPQGTGELFF
TRBJ1-1 | TRBV12-3/TRBV12-4 | TRBD1 | many | TGTGCCAGCACCATGACAGGGGTTGACACTGAAGCTTTCTTT | CASTMTGVDTEAFF
TRBJ2-7 | TRBV12-3/TRBV12-4 | TRBD1 | many | TGTGCCAGCAGTGACAGGGGGAGAGGCCACGAGCAGTACTTC | CASSDRGRGHEQYF
TRBJ1-1 | TRBV11-2 | TRBD1 | many | TGTGCCAGCAGCACCCGGACAGGGGAAACTGAAGCTTTCTTT | CASSTRTGETEAFF
TRBJ2-7 | TRBV11-2 | - | many | TGTGCCAGCAGCCTCGGTTTAGGGGAGCAGTACTTC | CASSLGLGEQYF
TRBJ2-2 | TRBV4-1 | - | many | TGCGCCAGCAGCCAAGCGAGACGGCAGGGCGACACCGGGGAGCTGTTTTTT | CASSQARRQGDTGELFF
TRBJ2-2 | TRBV12-3/TRBV12-4 | - | many | TGTGCCAGCAGTTTAAGCACGGACGGGGAGCTGTTTTTT | CASSLSTDGELFF
TRBJ1-2 | TRBV19 | TRBD1 | - | TGTGCCAGTCGACGGACAGGCTCTTTAGGCTACACCTTC | CASRRTGSLGYTF
TRBJ2-7 | TRBV3-1 | - | - | TGTGCCAGCAGCCAAGGACGGACCCAGCTATCGTACGAGCAGTACTTC | CASSQGRTQLSYEQYF
TRBJ1-1 | TRBV10-3 | - | few | TGTGCCACCGCACCGGGACATGGGAACACTGAAGCTTTCTTT | CATAPGHGNTEAFF
TRBJ1-5 | TRBV6-2/TRBV6-3 | TRBD1 | many | TGTGCCAGCAGTTGGACAGGGGAAAATAAGCCCCAGCATTTT | CASSWTGENKPQHF
TRBJ2-7 | TRBV6-5 | - | many | TGTGCCAGCAGTCGCCTCCTGGGTAACGAGCAGTACTTC | CASSRLLGNEQYF
TRBJ2-7 | TRBV20-1 | TRBD2 | many | TGCAGTGCTTCACGACTAGCGGGGGTCTACGAGCAGTACTTC | CSASRLAGVYEQYF
TRBJ2-7 | TRBV12-3/TRBV12-4 | - | many | TGTGCCAGCAGCCCCCGGGTAGGGGGGTACGAGCAGTACTTC | CASSPRVGGYEQYF
TRBJ1-1 | TRBV7-2 | - | many | TGTGCCAGCAGCTTGAGGGCGCCCGGGACTGAAGCTTTCTTT | CASSLRAPGTEAFF
TRBJ1-2 | TRBV12-3/TRBV12-4 | - | many | TGTGCCAGCAGTTGGTCAGGCTATGGCTACACCTTC | CASSWSGYGYTF
TRBJ2-7 | TRBV7-2 | - | many | TGTGCCAGCAGCTCCAACGGGCGAACCTACGAGCAGTACTTC | CASSSNGRTYEQYF
TRBJ1-1 | TRBV2 | - | - | TGTGCCAGCAAACAGGGCGCTGAAGCTTTCTTT | CASKQGAEAFF
TRBJ1-2 | TRBV7-9 | TRBD1 | - | TGTGCCAGCAGCTTAACCTCCGGGACAGGGGGCGCCTACACCTTC | CASSLTSGTGGAYTF
TRBJ1-2 | TRBV9 | - | - | TGTGCCAGCAGCCCCAGCGGGGCCAGCTATGGCTACACCTTC | CASSPSGASYGYTF
TRBJ2-7 | TRBV6-2/TRBV6-3 | TRBD2 | many | TGTGCCAGCAGTTACGATGCGGGAGGCTCCTACGAGCAGTACTTC | CASSYDAGGSYEQYF
TRBJ1-5 | TRBV27 | - | many | TGTGCCTTGCCTTTAAGGCCCCAGCATTTT | CALPLRPQHF
TRBJ2-5 | TRBV28 | TRBD1 | - | TGTGCCAGCAGGGGCAGGGGGATCCAAGAGACCCAGTACTTC | CASRGRGIQETQYF
TRBJ2-1 | TRBV2 | TRBD2 | few | TGTGCCAGCAGGCCAATAGCGGGGAATGAGCAGTTCTTC | CASRPIAGNEQFF